This record covers a single TCR beta chain. Antigen specificity is unknown. The sample belongs to a study of metastatic and nonmetastatic thyroid tumors. Study as a whole: Comparative analysis of repertoires was undertaken across blood and tumor or nodule tissue obtained from malignant and benign thyroid patients.

The CDR3 covers 14 residues. The V gene lost 3 bases and the J gene lost 5 bases, with 11 bases spanning the gap. Germline V lookup: CDR1 KGHSH, CDR2 LQKENI. Nobody among the patients had been given any treatment before thyroid surgery. Whole-study results and caveats: In both blood and tumor samples, TCR beta diversity was reported significantly higher for malignant than benign nodules.

In the original workflow: It was from CDR3 differences across clinicopathological groups that a distant-metastasis classifier for papillary thyroid cancer was built. TCRdb reanalyzed the PCR reads with MiXCR. The V and J calls come from TCRdb's annotation, not from the publication. The sample gives about 25,000 clones, 10% to 15% of which show up once; over 15% is in the top ten. The sequence came from a female donor with papillary thyroid cancer or a benign thyroid nodule (not recorded which). Some clones in this sample may be carry-over from other donors' samples. Sequenced input: blood. J is TRBJ1-5 and V is TRBV18; maybe TRBD1 (5 bases). CDR3 region: CASSPTDSYQPQHF. The CDR3 region has the DNA TGTGCCAGCTCACCGACAGATTCCTATCAGCCCCAGCATTTT.